These 30 T cell receptor beta chains were all obtained from the same sample, sequenced in a study of tumor-infiltrating lymphocytes in oesophageal squamous cell carcinoma. TCRdb fed the PCR reads into MiXCR, producing one record per CDR3 protein. This table has 12,000 or so distinct CDR3 sequences, approximately 50% appearing once. The sequenced sample consisted of esophageal tumor tissue. These receptor sequences come from a female donor with esophageal squamous cell carcinoma.

V usage is TRBV12-3 or TRBV12-4 and J usage is TRBJ2-5; 8 positions agree with TRBD1. Trimming removed 5 bases from V and 5 bases from J; junction bases left unmatched: 7. The CDR3 length is 14 residues. The CDR3, as DNA: TGTGCCAGCAGTCGGACAGGGTTAGGCGAGACCCAGTACTTC. Its translation: CASSRTGLGETQYF.

This clonotype was counted many times. The chain couples TRBV5-1 to TRBJ2-7, with TRBD1 matching 10 bases. The CDR3 sequence is 15 residues long. CDR1 and CDR2 (germline): SGHRS, YFSETQ. V shed 3 bases, J shed 5 bases, and the junction held 8 bases outside the gene matches. Written as DNA, the CDR3 is TGCGCCAGCAGCTATGACAGGGGGCTCGTCGACGAGCAGTACTTC. It specifies CASSYDRGLVDEQYF.

The rearrangement links TRBV10-3 to TRBJ2-3; D gene ambiguous. The DNA end lines up better with TRBJ2-1; the J call may be wrong. The CDR3 loop spans 13 amino acids. Germline V gene lookup returns CDR1 ENHRY and CDR2 SYGVKD. The CDR3, as DNA: TGTGCCATCAGTGTTCGCTCCTACAATGAGCAGTTCTTC. Translated: CAISVRSYNEQFF.

As for this clonotype: One end of the junction does not line up with germline, which may come from a read error. The V gene is TRBV7-8, the J gene TRBJ1-6; a possible D gene is TRBD1 (6 bases). Germline CDR1 is SGHVS and CDR2 is FQNEAQ. The CDR3 loop spans 15 amino acids. Here the CDR3 reads CASSLRGHISYEQYF. In DNA, the CDR3 is TGTGCCAGCAGCTTAAGGGGACACATCTCCTACGAGCAGTACTTT. Based on the CDR3 plus reference TRBV7-8 and TRBJ1-6, the full variable domain is GAGVSQSPRYKVAKRGQDVALRCDPISGHVSLFWYQQALGQGPEFLTYFQNEAQLDKSGLPSDRFFAERPEGSVSTLKIQRTQQEDSAVYLCASSLRGHISYEQYFGNGTRLTVT.

The chain combines TRBV6-1 with TRBJ1-5, with TRBD1 as a possible D gene (6 bases). The germline V gene has CDR1 MNHNS and CDR2 SASEGT. The ends were cut back, 5 bases at V and 6 bases at J, with 14 bases in the middle. The CDR3 has 14 residues. CDR3 in DNA: TGTGCCAGCAGTTATGGGCAGGGGACTCAGCCCCAGCATTTT. This translates into CASSYGQGTQPQHF.

This clonotype was picked up a small number of times. CDR3 loop: CASARGGEVETQYF. DNA of the CDR3: TGTGCCAGCGCTAGGGGGGGGGAGGTAGAGACCCAGTACTTC. This chain links TRBV6-1 with TRBJ2-5, with a tentative D call TRBD2 (7 bases). The V end was cut by 8 bases, the J end by 4 bases, with 17 bases between. This CDR3 is built from 14 residues. Germline CDR1 is MNHNS and CDR2 is SASEGT.

The chain recombines TRBV15 with TRBJ2-3; D gene uncertain. Germline loops: CDR1 LNHNV, CDR2 YYDKDF (reference sequence). The CDR3 loop spans 12 amino acids. Trimming shortened V by 1 base and J by 5 bases, and 4 bases separated the two germline ends. CDR3 amino acids: CATSRGEDTQYF. Written as DNA, the CDR3 is TGTGCCACCAGCAGAGGAGAAGATACGCAGTATTTT.

This clonotype occurred once. V usage is TRBV7-2 and J usage is TRBJ2-1; perhaps TRBD2 as D (5 bases). Per germline, CDR1 SGHTA and CDR2 FQGNSA. V was clipped by 0 bases and J by 0 bases, with 18 bases between them. The CDR3 has 19 amino acids. The CDR3 region has the DNA TGTGCCAGCAGCTTAGCGAGAATTGGATTAGGGAGCTCCTACAATGAGCAGTTCTTC. Translation gives CASSLARIGLGSSYNEQFF.

There are many counts of this clonotype. The gene calls are TRBV2 and TRBJ2-7; 7 nucleotides agree with TRBD1. Germline CDR1 reads SNHLY; CDR2 reads FYNNEI. The CDR3 has 15 amino acids. V shed 6 bases and J 2 bases; nucleotides not matched to a gene: 10. CDR3: CASRETGFIPYEQYF. The CDR3, as DNA: TGTGCCAGCAGGGAGACAGGGTTTATACCCTACGAGCAGTACTTC.

This clonotype was recorded only once. The V call is TRBV7-6, the J call TRBJ2-5; 8 bases agree with TRBD2. The end of the DNA aligns better with TRBJ2-1, so the J call may be wrong. CDR3 size: 16 residues. Germline V gives CDR1 SGHVS, CDR2 FNYEAQ. CDR3 nucleotides: TGTGCCAGCAGCTTAAGCCCGCGGGAGGCTCGTAATGAGCAGTTCTTC. Protein: CASSLSPREARNEQFF.

The chain employs TRBV7-2 and TRBJ2-7; D unresolved. This CDR3 comprises 12 residues. Per the germline V gene, CDR1 is SGHTA and CDR2 is FQGNSA. V lost 5 bases to trimming and J lost 0 bases, with 5 bases between them. The CDR3 here is CASSQNSYEQYF. CDR3 nucleotide sequence: TGTGCCAGCAGCCAGAACTCCTACGAGCAGTACTTC.

The chain has TRBV28 and TRBJ2-1; unclear D gene. Per the germline V gene, CDR1 is MDHEN and CDR2 is SYDVKM. The ends were cut back, 1 base at V and 7 bases at J, with 5 bases in the middle. There are 12 residues in the CDR3. The CDR3 loop reads CASSLFGNEQFF. For the CDR3, the DNA is TGTGCCAGCAGTTTATTCGGGAATGAGCAGTTCTTC. The variable domain in full, with the rest retrieved from reference TRBV28 and TRBJ2-1, is DVKVTQSSRYLVKRTGEKVFLECVQDMDHENMFWYRQDPGLGLRLIYFSYDVKMKEKGDIPEGYSVSREKKERFSLILESASTNQTSMYLCASSLFGNEQFFGPGTRLTVL.

With regard to this clonotype: One end of the junction does not line up with germline, which may come from a read error. CDR3 region: CASSPSGIQETQYF. The DNA of the CDR3 is TGTGCTAGCAGCCCATCGGGGATACAAGAGACCCAGTACTTC. The rearrangement links TRBV7-7 to TRBJ2-1, with D possibly being TRBD2 (5 bases). The J call may be mistaken, given a closer DNA end match to TRBJ2-5. This CDR3 region has 14 residues. The germline gives CDR1 SSHAT, CDR2 FNYEAQ (reference sequence).

This clonotype was found once. The CDR3 does not close with the conserved phenylalanine or tryptophan, likely indicating a read error. The V call is TRBV7-2, the J call TRBJ1-2, with 10 bases matching TRBD1. Germline lookup yields CDR1 SGHTA and CDR2 FQGNSA. The length of the CDR3 is 14 residues. Trimming cost V 2 bases and J 8 bases; bases outside gene matches: 5. The CDR3 DNA reads TGTGCCAGCAGCTTACTCGGGACAGGGGACGGCTACACCTTA. Translation: CASSLLGTGDGYTL.

The chain combines TRBV6-6 with TRBJ2-7, with 14 bases fitting TRBD2. The J call may be mistaken, given a closer DNA end match to TRBJ2-5. The V gene's germline CDR1 is MNHNY and CDR2 SVGAGI (reference sequence). The CDR3 is made up of 15 amino acids. CDR3 amino acids: CASIPGTSGRETQYF. DNA of the CDR3: TGTGCCAGCATTCCCGGGACTAGCGGGAGAGAGACCCAGTACTTC.

This clonotype was recorded a few times. V gene TRBV27 combines with J gene TRBJ2-3; 7 nucleotides match TRBD1. This CDR3 spans 14 amino acids. Germline values: CDR1 MNHEY, CDR2 SMNVEV (reference sequence). Trimming cost V 2 bases and J 14 bases; bases outside gene matches: 13. The CDR3 protein is CASSLQGETGELYF. CDR3 coding DNA: TGTGCCAGCAGTTTACAGGGGGAAACCGGGGAGCTGTATTTT.

The chain joins TRBV5-1 to TRBJ2-5; 12 bases map to TRBD2. Trimming removed 0 bases from V and 8 bases from J; junction bases left unmatched: 5. Germline values: CDR1 SGHRS, CDR2 YFSETQ. The CDR3 runs to 15 residues. Here the CDR3 reads CASSLARTSGETQYF. CDR3 sequence (DNA): TGCGCCAGCAGCTTGGCACGGACTAGCGGGGAAACCCAGTACTTC.

In its sample, this clonotype was seen a few times. This chain joins TRBV12-3 or TRBV12-4 and TRBJ1-1; the D gene is possibly TRBD1 (6 bases). The CDR3 consists of 13 residues. Trimming pared 6 bases from V and 4 bases from J, leaving 12 bases between. The CDR3 DNA reads as TGTGCCAGCAGCCTTACAGGGCCCACTGAAGCTTTCTTT. Translating it yields CASSLTGPTEAFF.

This clonotype was seen repeatedly, ten times or more. The V gene is TRBV7-9, the J gene TRBJ2-5; no firm D call. There are 15 residues in the CDR3. Germline V gene sequence: CDR1 SEHNR, CDR2 FQNEAQ (reference sequence). Trimming pared 4 bases from V and 2 bases from J, leaving 14 bases between. The CDR3 protein is CASSSGPSQQETQYF. CDR3 DNA sequence: TGTGCCAGCAGCTCTGGACCCTCCCAGCAAGAGACCCAGTACTTC. Based on the CDR3 plus reference TRBV7-9 and TRBJ2-5, the full variable domain is DTGVSQNPRHKITKRGQNVTFRCDPISEHNRLYWYRQTLGQGPEFLTYFQNEAQLEKSRLLSDRFSAERPKGSFSTLEIQRTEQGDSAMYLCASSSGPSQQETQYFGPGTRLLVL.

J is TRBJ1-4 and V is TRBV7-8; D gene ambiguous. Trimming removed 5 bases at V and 0 bases at J, with 10 bases between. There are 15 residues in the CDR3. Germline values: CDR1 SGHVS, CDR2 FQNEAQ. CDR3 amino acids: CASSRTDTTNEKLFF. DNA of the CDR3: TGTGCCAGCAGCCGGACTGATACAACTAATGAAAAACTGTTTTTT.

This clonotype turned up a few times. This CDR3 fails to terminate in the conserved phenylalanine or tryptophan, so it likely reflects a read error. The limits of the CDR3 on the DNA are not certain, so only TCRdb's listed CDR3 is given. CDR3 residues: CASSLTPWD. V is TRBV7-8 and J is TRBJ1-4; the table's D call of TRBD1 was not tested on the DNA. Germline assignment: CDR1 SGHVS and CDR2 FQNEAQ. The CDR3 length is 9 residues, termini included.

V gene TRBV10-3 combines with J gene TRBJ1-3; 8 bases are shared with TRBD1. This CDR3 is 15 amino acids long. V was pared by 6 bases and J by 1 base, with 5 bases of the junction left unmatched. The germline V gene encodes CDR1 ENHRY and CDR2 SYGVKD. The CDR3 DNA sequence: TGTGCCATCAGGGCAGGGGGCACTTCTGGAAACACCATATATTTT. Translated, it gives CAIRAGGTSGNTIYF.

This clonotype was recorded at least ten times. This may be a read error: a much more frequent sequence differs by one nucleotide. This chain connects TRBV7-9 to TRBJ2-5, with unresolved D. Germline V CDR1 and CDR2: SEHNR, FQNEAQ (reference sequence). The CDR3 extends over 16 amino acids. Trimming took 3 bases from V and 11 from J, leaving 25 bases between them. The CDR3: CASSLLVPSSYNEQYF. The CDR3 nucleotides are TGTGCCAGCAGCTTGTTAGTGCCGAGCTCCTACAATGAGCAGTACTTC.

CDR3 residues: CASSRRGFEQYF. The CDR3 nucleotides read TGTGCCAGCAGCCGCCGGGGCTTCGAGCAGTACTTC. J is TRBJ2-5 and V is TRBV7-9; D possibly uses TRBD1 or TRBD2 (5 bases each). The J call is in doubt because the DNA end fits TRBJ2-7 better. Germline V gene lookup returns CDR1 SEHNR and CDR2 FQNEAQ (reference sequence). CDR3 size: 12 residues.

This sequence joins TRBV6-2 or TRBV6-3 and TRBJ2-5, with TRBD2 identical over 7 bases. The CDR3 runs to 17 residues. Germline assignment: CDR1 MNHEY and CDR2 SVGEGT. V lost 6 bases, J lost 2 bases, and 15 bases stayed unmatched. CDR3: CASRGDLSLAEQETQYF. In DNA, the CDR3 is TGTGCCAGCAGGGGTGATTTGAGCCTAGCGGAGCAAGAGACCCAGTACTTC.

The gene calls are TRBV3-1 and TRBJ1-2; 8 bases match TRBD1. The CDR3 is made up of 13 amino acids. J gave up 5 bases and V 8 bases, and 7 bases lay outside the gene matches. Germline lookup yields CDR1 LGHDT and CDR2 YNNKEL (reference sequence). CDR3 coding DNA: TGTGCCAGCCGCCCAGGGGGCGCTTATGGCTACACCTTC. It is translated as CASRPGGAYGYTF.

This clonotype has just a few counts. V usage is TRBV7-8 and J usage is TRBJ2-5; a weak D match, TRBD1 (7 bases). This CDR3 is built from 17 residues. V was shortened by 5 bases and J by 3 bases, with 22 bases between the two germline ends. Germline V lookup: CDR1 SGHVS, CDR2 FQNEAQ. Here the CDR3 reads CASSIIQYRGGEETQYF. CDR3 bases: TGTGCCAGCAGCATAATCCAATACAGGGGCGGGGAAGAGACCCAGTACTTC. The whole variable domain, filled in from reference TRBV7-8 and TRBJ2-5, reads GAGVSQSPRYKVAKRGQDVALRCDPISGHVSLFWYQQALGQGPEFLTYFQNEAQLDKSGLPSDRFFAERPEGSVSTLKIQRTQQEDSAVYLCASSIIQYRGGEETQYFGPGTRLLVL.

The rearrangement uses TRBV10-1 and TRBJ2-1; tentatively, D is TRBD1 (5 bases). CDR1 WNHNN and CDR2 SYGVQD come from the germline V gene (reference sequence). There are 14 residues in the CDR3. V lost 6 bases to trimming and J lost 0 bases, with 9 bases between them. The CDR3 reads CASSVQGSYNEQFF. In DNA, the CDR3 is TGCGCCAGCAGCGTCCAGGGCTCCTACAATGAGCAGTTCTTC.

This chain links TRBV6-5 with TRBJ1-1; TRBD1 matches 10 bases. Germline V gene data show CDR1 as MNHEY and CDR2 as SVGAGI. The V gene end was trimmed by 7 bases and the J gene end by 5 bases; junction bases not matched to a gene: 7. This CDR3 has 14 residues. The CDR3 loop is CASTRQGAGTEAFF. The CDR3 bases are TGTGCCAGCACCAGACAGGGGGCAGGAACTGAAGCTTTCTTT.

This clonotype occurred once. V is TRBV11-2 and J is TRBJ2-1; possible D gene TRBD2, 6 bases. This CDR3 contains 15 residues. Germline V CDR1 and CDR2: SGHAT, FQNNGV. V lost 3 bases and J 5 bases, leaving 14 bases between the germline ends. CDR3 sequence reads: CASSFGGLYHNEQFF. In nucleotides, the CDR3 is TGTGCCAGCAGCTTCGGAGGACTATACCACAATGAGCAGTTCTTC.